The next 17 T cell receptor beta chains were all read from a single sample in a study of T cell responses to AZD1222 COVID-19 vaccine. This table comes from immunoSEQ multiplex PCR, and its TCRdb copy is limited to in-frame clones, with some not included. The top ten clones hold under 1.5% of a sample with roughly 130,000 clones, roughly nine tenths of them seen once. Here the sequenced sample was peripheral blood, taken on day 0 of AZD1222 vaccination. The receptors were sampled from an adult in good health.

The CDR3 DNA reads TGTGCCAGCAGCTTAGGTTTTTCTGGGGCCACTGAAGCTTTCTTT. Translation gives CASSLGFSGATEAFF. This chain links TRBV11-2 with TRBJ1-1; the D gene is possibly TRBD1 (5 bases). The CDR3 sequence is 15 residues long. Germline loops: CDR1 SGHAT, CDR2 FQNNGV. The V end lost 1 base, the J end lost 4 bases, and 13 bases lay between the germline ends.

The chain is built from TRBV5-4 and TRBJ2-2; D is uncertain. Trimming removed 5 bases at V and 2 bases at J, with 10 bases between. The germline gives CDR1 SGHNT, CDR2 YYREEE (reference sequence). There are 14 residues in the CDR3. In nucleotides, the CDR3 is TGTGCCAGCAGGGTCACAGACAACACCGGGGAGCTGTTTTTT. Its protein is CASRVTDNTGELFF.

This clone was detected only a few times. The chain couples TRBV11-2 to TRBJ2-7, with no clear D. The germline gives CDR1 SGHAT, CDR2 FQNNGV. The germline V and J ends were trimmed by 5 bases and 1 base, with 12 bases remaining between them. The CDR3 totals 14 residues. CDR3 amino acids: CASSRPGGSYEQYF. For the CDR3, the DNA is TGTGCCAGCAGCCGACCCGGCGGTTCCTACGAGCAGTACTTC.

This chain links TRBV6-1 with TRBJ2-7, with TRBD2 matching over 10 bases. CDR1 is MNHNS and CDR2 is SASEGT in the germline V gene. V shed 3 bases and J 0 bases; nucleotides not matched to a gene: 2. This CDR3 contains 15 residues. CDR3 protein: CASSDQRGGSYEQYF. Here the CDR3 DNA reads TGTGCCAGCAGTGACCAGCGGGGGGGCTCCTACGAGCAGTACTTC.

The chain has TRBV5-4 and TRBJ1-4; perhaps TRBD1 as D (6 bases). Germline loops: CDR1 SGHNT, CDR2 YYREEE (reference sequence). V lost 3 bases, J lost 0 bases, and 9 bases lay in between. This CDR3 is 15 amino acids long. CDR3 in DNA: TGTGCCAGCAGCTCCAAGGGGGCAACTAATGAAAAACTGTTTTTT. Translating gives CASSSKGATNEKLFF.

This clone has just a few counts. The chain is built from TRBV14 and TRBJ1-1; D gene uncertain. V lost 0 bases and J lost 7, with 9 bases in between. Germline V gives CDR1 SGHDN, CDR2 FVKESK. The CDR3 runs to 13 residues. CDR3 nucleotides: TGTGCCAGCAGCCAAGAGTATAAAGGTGAAGCTTTCTTT. It yields the protein CASSQEYKGEAFF.

CDR3: CTSSHLFSSGGRAGELFF. CDR3 nucleotides: TGCACCAGCAGCCACCTATTCTCTAGCGGGGGGAGGGCCGGGGAGCTGTTTTTT. The chain is built from TRBV1 and TRBJ2-2; the table gives TRBD2 as D, unverified against the DNA. TRBV1 is marked as a pseudogene. The CDR3 length is 18 residues.

This clone was observed a few times. CDR3 in DNA: TGTGCCAGTAGTATAGGGGGACGGGGCAATCAGCCCCAGCATTTT. Its translation: CASSIGGRGNQPQHF. The V gene is TRBV19, the J gene TRBJ1-5; D might be TRBD1 (5 bases). The CDR3 has 15 amino acids. The V gene lost 1 base and the J gene lost 2 bases, with 9 bases spanning the gap. CDR1 and CDR2 (germline): LNHDA, SQIVND (reference sequence).

This chain uses TRBV9 with TRBJ2-5; D is perhaps TRBD1 or TRBD2 (6 bases each). CDR3 length: 15 residues. Trimming left V 3 bases short and J 1 base short, with 13 bases between. Germline lookup yields CDR1 SGDLS and CDR2 YYNGEE. CDR3 sequence (DNA): TGTGCCAGCAGCGCCGGGGGCGGAACCCAAGAGACCCAGTACTTC. Protein sequence: CASSAGGGTQETQYF.

The chain carries TRBV28 and TRBJ1-1; weak D call: TRBD1 (6 bases). Germline-derived CDR1 and CDR2 are MDHEN and SYDVKM. This CDR3 has 13 amino acids. V was clipped by 7 bases and J by 0 bases, with 9 bases between them. The CDR3 nucleotides read TGTGCCAGCAACGGGGGCTTGAACACTGAAGCTTTCTTT. Its translation: CASNGGLNTEAFF.

The chain has TRBV2 and TRBJ1-4; D is uncertain. The CDR3 sequence is 14 residues long. Trimming left V 6 bases short and J 6 bases short, with 14 bases between. Germline assignment: CDR1 SNHLY and CDR2 FYNNEI. The DNA for the CDR3 is TGTGCCAGCAGGGTGACCCCCCGGGATGAAAAACTGTTTTTT. This sequence encodes CASRVTPRDEKLFF.

The rearrangement links TRBV7-3 to TRBJ2-1, with TRBD1 as a possible D gene (6 bases). From germline, CDR1 is SGHTA and CDR2 FQGTGA. This CDR3 has 15 residues. Deletions cut 4 bases from V and 2 bases from J, with 12 bases between. CDR3 in DNA: TGTGCCAGCAGCTCCCCGGGACAAACCTACAATGAGCAGTTCTTC. Encoded protein: CASSSPGQTYNEQFF.

The rearrangement uses TRBV25-1 and TRBJ2-7; TRBD1 agrees at 9 bases. The junction had 6 bases not matched to a gene; V was cut back by 8 bases and J by 4 bases. The CDR3 runs 13 residues. In germline, CDR1 is MGHDK, CDR2 SYGVNS. This CDR3 is CASFGQGLYEQYF. The CDR3 nucleotides read TGTGCCAGCTTTGGACAGGGGCTTTACGAGCAGTACTTC.

The V gene is TRBV2, the J gene TRBJ1-3; D gene unclear. The CDR3 has 16 amino acids. Trimming shortened V by 5 bases and J by 0 bases, and 14 bases separated the two germline ends. Germline CDR1 is SNHLY and CDR2 is FYNNEI. The CDR3 region is CASSPGSSSSGNTIYF. As DNA, the CDR3 is TGTGCCAGCAGTCCGGGTTCCTCCTCCTCTGGAAACACCATATATTTT.

J is TRBJ2-1 and V is TRBV11-1; 7 positions match TRBD1. CDR1 SGHAT and CDR2 FQDESV come from the germline V gene (reference sequence). The CDR3 extends over 16 amino acids. Losses at the gene ends were 4 bases for V and 0 bases for J; bases not matched to a gene: 6. DNA of the CDR3: TGTGCCAGCAGCTCCCCGGGACAGAACTCCTACAATGAGCAGTTCTTC. As protein: CASSSPGQNSYNEQFF.

The count of this clone is one. This rearrangement joins TRBV5-1 to TRBJ2-7; TRBD2 matches 7 bases. The CDR3 covers 15 residues. With V trimmed by 2 bases and J by 1 base, 6 bases remained unmatched. Germline CDR1 SGHRS, CDR2 YFSETQ. For the CDR3, the DNA is TGCGCCAGCAGCTTCGGCGGGGGAAAATCCTACGAGCAGTACTTC. Protein: CASSFGGGKSYEQYF.

The chain combines TRBV28 with TRBJ1-1; 9 bases are a match to TRBD1. V gave up 10 bases and J gave up 2 bases; unmatched junction bases: 23. The CDR3 has 19 amino acids. Germline V gives CDR1 MDHEN, CDR2 SYDVKM. The DNA of the CDR3 is TGTGCCACCCGGGGGATGGCCCTGTCCCGGGACAGGGCTAACACTGAAGCTTTCTTT. The encoded protein is CATRGMALSRDRANTEAFF.